Each of the 10 T cell receptor beta chains below was sequenced from the same sample in a study of response to subunit inactivated influenza vaccine. TCRdb reanalysed the RT-PCR reads using MiXCR and keeps one entry per CDR3 protein. The repertoire consists of roughly 550,000 distinct CDR3 sequences, with less than 25% occurring once and the leading ten covering 2.8%. A further study also used this sample, focusing on T cells expressing NK-cell markers. Per that study: UMIs were included in TCR beta cDNA generated by 5'RACE template switching.

Source: CD4+ T cells sorted from PBMCs, taken 11 to 12 days after vaccination. The origin of the receptors is a man in his forties or fifties who received an inactivated influenza vaccine.

The chain combines TRBV2 with TRBJ2-3; no clear D gene. Germline V gene sequence: CDR1 SNHLY, CDR2 FYNNEI. V dropped 3 bases and J dropped 8 bases, with 3 bases sitting between them. This CDR3 has 10 amino acids. The CDR3 loop is CASSDLTQYF. The CDR3 DNA sequence: TGTGCCAGCAGTGATCTTACGCAGTATTTT.

The CDR3, as DNA: TGCGCCAGCAGCCGGATCCCAGGACAGCTCGCATCCTACAATGAGCAGTTCTTC. It encodes CASSRIPGQLASYNEQFF. The gene calls are TRBV4-1 and TRBJ2-1; TRBD1 might be the D (6 bases). Per germline, CDR1 MGHRA and CDR2 YSYEKL. The CDR3 spans 18 residues. Trimming removed 4 bases from V and 1 base from J, with 20 bases in between.

V usage is TRBV20-1 and J usage is TRBJ2-7; D might be TRBD2 (6 bases). The CDR3 loop spans 15 amino acids. Germline V gene sequence: CDR1 DFQATT, CDR2 SNEGSKA (reference sequence). Trimming left V 0 bases short and J 4 bases short, with 16 bases between. The CDR3 DNA reads TGCAGTGCTAGAGAATTAGCGGACCTGATTTACGAGCAGTACTTC. The encoded protein is CSARELADLIYEQYF.

The chain joins TRBV12-3 or TRBV12-4 to TRBJ2-7; a weak D match, TRBD2 (6 bases). The CDR3 loop spans 13 amino acids. Trimming shortened V by 4 bases and J by 6 bases, and 13 bases separated the two germline ends. In nucleotides, the CDR3 is TGTGCCAGCAGTTCCCTCCTAGCGCGCGAGCAGTACTTC. Its protein product is CASSSLLAREQYF.

This clonotype was counted a few times. CDR3 sequence (DNA): TGTGCCAGCTCACCGATCCCGGGGACTAGCGCAGATACGCAGTATTTT. Amino acid sequence: CASSPIPGTSADTQYF. The chain employs TRBV18 and TRBJ2-3; 10 positions agree with TRBD2. The CDR3 length is 16 residues. Germline CDR1 reads KGHSH; CDR2 reads LQKENI. After removal of 3 bases from V and 4 bases from J, the junction contained 7 bases not matched to a gene.

The gene calls are TRBV7-2 and TRBJ1-4, with a tentative D call TRBD1 (5 bases). The CDR3 extends over 14 amino acids. Germline CDR1 reads SGHTA; CDR2 reads FQGNSA. V lost 5 bases, J lost 8 bases, and 15 bases lay in between. Here the CDR3 DNA reads TGTGCCAGCAGCCCCCGGTCCGGGGGAGAAAAACTGTTTTTT. Protein product: CASSPRSGGEKLFF.

The chain couples TRBV5-1 to TRBJ2-1; D may be TRBD2 (6 bases). The CDR3 is 16 amino acids. Germline V lookup: CDR1 SGHRS, CDR2 YFSETQ. V lost 2 bases and J 10 bases, leaving 22 bases between the germline ends. The CDR3 spells CASSFQTRGSGREQFF. CDR3 DNA: TGCGCCAGCAGCTTCCAAACGCGGGGAAGTGGTAGGGAGCAGTTCTTC.

About this clonotype: Compared with germline, one end of the junction differs, possibly owing to a read error. V is TRBV7-7 and J is TRBJ2-5; possible D gene TRBD2, 6 bases. The CDR3 is 11 residues long. Germline values: CDR1 SSHAT, CDR2 FNYEAQ (reference sequence). CDR3 region: CASSPGVTQYF. The CDR3 DNA follows: TGTGCTAGCAGTCCGGGGGTGACCCAGTACTTC.

A few counts support this clonotype. V gene TRBV15 combines with J gene TRBJ2-3; no reliable D call. CDR3 size: 14 residues. V was trimmed by 6 bases and J by 2 bases, leaving 12 bases between them. Germline V CDR1 and CDR2: LNHNV, YYDKDF (reference sequence). This CDR3 is CATSITGDTDTQYF. In DNA, the CDR3 is TGTGCCACCAGTATAACTGGCGACACAGATACGCAGTATTTT.

This clonotype has just a few counts. The rearrangement uses TRBV5-6 and TRBJ2-1; 7 bases are shared with TRBD1. Germline lookup yields CDR1 SGHDT and CDR2 YYEEEE. This CDR3 has 11 residues. The ends lost 1 base at V and 15 bases at J; junction bases unmatched: 4. The CDR3 nucleotides read TGTGCCAGCAGCTTGTCGACAGGGATGTTCTTC. It translates to CASSLSTGMFF.